This TCR beta chain was recovered during a study of T cell clones after liver transplantation. Study information: Post-transplant blood was tracked for graft-donor-reactive T cell clones identified in a pre-transplant mixed lymphocyte reaction.

Data came from immunoSEQ multiplex PCR; TCRdb stores just in-frame clones and leaves some out. The data contain about 76,000 clones, roughly 80% of them singletons. V shed 6 bases, J shed 5 bases, and the junction held 4 bases outside the gene matches. This CDR3 has 12 residues. Germline CDR1 SNHLY, CDR2 FYNNEI. The rearrangement joins TRBV2 to TRBJ2-7, with 7 bases aligning to TRBD1. This receptor was identified in a human patient who received a liver transplant. Some T cells may be transferred from the graft donor. The sample here was CD4+ T cells from blood, taken at the 22-month timepoint. CDR3 bases: TGTGCCAGCAGCGGACAGGTTCACGAGCAGTACTTC. Amino acid sequence: CASSGQVHEQYF.